This T cell receptor beta chain came from a study of blood T cell repertoires in COVID-19. After removal of 4 bases from V and 3 bases from J, the junction contained 2 bases not matched to a gene. Looked up from germline, CDR1 is SQVTM and CDR2 is ANQGSEA. CDR3 length: 12 amino acids. Original methodology: By means of reference gene primer amplification, nucleated cell counts were estimated. The assay was immunoSEQ multiplex PCR, and TCRdb's table has in-frame clones only and misses some. That table gives V, J and clone size, and the DNA gave D and trimming. The sample lists around 83,000 clones; roughly 90% were seen once.

The TCR sequence derives from a man between 65 and 80 years old with active or convalescent COVID-19. Sequenced material: peripheral blood. J is TRBJ1-1 and V is TRBV29-1; 7 positions agree with TRBD1. As DNA, the CDR3 is TGCAGCGTTGTCGGGACAGACACTGAAGCTTTCTTT. As protein: CSVVGTDTEAFF.